The 9 T cell receptor beta chains in this list originate from one sample, sequenced in a study of T cell responses to AZD1222 COVID-19 vaccine. Here immunoSEQ multiplex PCR was the method, and the copy in TCRdb shows in-frame clones only, minus some. Altogether 150,000 to 200,000 clones are present, 85% to 90% being singletons, with the ten largest covering around 5.5%. The sample was peripheral blood, taken on day 0 of AZD1222 vaccination. These receptors were obtained from an adult in good health.

The chain joins TRBV5-4 to TRBJ1-2, with unresolved D. Germline assignment: CDR1 SGHNT and CDR2 YYREEE (reference sequence). This CDR3 spans 14 amino acids. Trimming cost V 3 bases and J 10 bases, with 19 bases left between them. The DNA for the CDR3 is TGTGCCAGCAGCTCGTCAACCGTCGGAGTTTACTACACCTTC. This translates into CASSSSTVGVYYTF. The variable domain in full, completed from reference TRBV5-4 and TRBJ1-2, reads ETGVTQSPTHLIKTRGQQVTLRCSSQSGHNTVSWYQQALGQGPQFIFQYYREEENGRGNFPPRFSGLQFPNYSSELNVNALELDDSALYLCASSSSTVGVYYTFGSGTRLTVV.

A remark on this clone: This specimen includes other DNA sequences encoding the same CDR3. The chain links TRBV9 to TRBJ1-2, with TRBD1 as a possible D gene (6 bases). Per the germline V gene, CDR1 is SGDLS and CDR2 is YYNGEE. Trimming took off 3 bases at V and 2 bases at J, with 8 bases between the two ends. The CDR3 is made up of 13 amino acids. As DNA, the CDR3 is TGTGCCAGCAGCGCAACAGGGAACTATGGCTACACCTTC. It codes for CASSATGNYGYTF.

The chain employs TRBV5-1 and TRBJ1-1; D gene uncertain. Trimming took off 4 bases at V and 0 bases at J, with 19 bases between the two ends. This CDR3 comprises 17 residues. Germline V gene data show CDR1 as SGHRS and CDR2 as YFSETQ. For the CDR3, the DNA is TGCGCCAGCAGCATAATGACGGGAAACACCATGAACACTGAAGCTTTCTTT. Its protein is CASSIMTGNTMNTEAFF.

This clone was seen once. The V gene is TRBV30, the J gene TRBJ1-1; D possibly corresponds to TRBD1 (5 bases). Germline CDR1 GTSNPN, CDR2 SVGIG (reference sequence). This CDR3 contains 15 residues. V lost 2 bases to trimming and J lost 1 base, with 14 bases between them. The CDR3: CAWSSTGHPNTEAFF. The DNA of the CDR3 is TGTGCCTGGAGTTCAACCGGACACCCGAACACTGAAGCTTTCTTT.

The CDR3 loop is CASSLPPSGSSYEQYF. As DNA, the CDR3 is TGTGCCAGCAGCCTCCCCCCTAGCGGGAGCTCCTACGAGCAGTACTTC. This rearrangement joins TRBV28 to TRBJ2-7; 10 nucleotides agree with TRBD2. With 6 bases clipped from V and 0 bases from J, the junction kept 8 bases outside the gene matches. The CDR3 covers 16 residues. Germline V CDR1 and CDR2: MDHEN, SYDVKM.

This chain connects TRBV27 to TRBJ2-7; a possible D gene is TRBD2 (6 bases). Germline V CDR1 and CDR2: MNHEY, SMNVEV (reference sequence). This CDR3 has 13 residues. V was cut by 2 bases and J by 3 bases, with 8 bases left in between. The CDR3 nucleotides read TGTGCCAGCAGTTTACTGGGAGGCTACGAGCAGTACTTC. Translated, it gives CASSLLGGYEQYF.

This sequence joins TRBV5-5 and TRBJ2-1, with unresolved D. Per the germline V gene, CDR1 is SGHKS and CDR2 is YYEKEE (reference sequence). The length of the CDR3 is 11 residues. Trimming left V 0 bases short and J 9 bases short, with 4 bases between. The CDR3 here is CASSLAPEQFF. The CDR3 DNA sequence: TGTGCCAGCAGCTTGGCCCCTGAGCAGTTCTTC.

V is TRBV5-4 and J is TRBJ2-3, with D perhaps matching TRBD2 (7 bases). Trimming took 2 bases from V and 2 from J, leaving 18 bases between them. Germline CDR1 reads SGHNT; CDR2 reads YYREEE (reference sequence). The CDR3 extends over 17 amino acids. CDR3 DNA sequence: TGTGCCAGCAGCTTTTGGCCAATGGGGGGGCTCACAGATACGCAGTATTTT. Translated: CASSFWPMGGLTDTQYF.

Note on this clone: Other DNA sequences of this sample code for an identical CDR3. The genes are TRBV5-1 and TRBJ1-1; D gene uncertain. There are 12 residues in the CDR3. The ends were cut back, 0 bases at V and 3 bases at J, with 3 bases in the middle. Germline V CDR1 and CDR2: SGHRS, YFSETQ. The chain's CDR3 is CASSLGDTEAFF. The CDR3 DNA sequence: TGCGCCAGCAGCTTGGGTGACACTGAAGCTTTCTTT.